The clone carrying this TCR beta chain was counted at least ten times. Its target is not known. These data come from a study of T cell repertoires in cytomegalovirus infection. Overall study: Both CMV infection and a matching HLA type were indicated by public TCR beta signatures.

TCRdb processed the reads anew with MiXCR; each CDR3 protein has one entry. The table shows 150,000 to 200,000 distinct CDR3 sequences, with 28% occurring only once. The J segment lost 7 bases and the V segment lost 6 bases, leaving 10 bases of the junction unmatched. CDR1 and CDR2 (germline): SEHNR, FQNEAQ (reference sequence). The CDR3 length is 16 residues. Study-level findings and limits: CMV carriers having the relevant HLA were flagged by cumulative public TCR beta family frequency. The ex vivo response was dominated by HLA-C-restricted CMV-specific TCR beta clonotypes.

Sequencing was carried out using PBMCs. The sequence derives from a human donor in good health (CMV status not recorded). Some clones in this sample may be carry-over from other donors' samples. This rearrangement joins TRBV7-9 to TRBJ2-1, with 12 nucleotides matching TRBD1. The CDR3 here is CASSSPPGQGANEQFF. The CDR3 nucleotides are TGTGCCAGCAGTTCACCCCCGGGACAGGGGGCGAATGAGCAGTTCTTC. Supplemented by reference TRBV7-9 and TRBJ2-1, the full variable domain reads DTGVSQNPRHKITKRGQNVTFRCDPISEHNRLYWYRQTLGQGPEFLTYFQNEAQLEKSRLLSDRFSAERPKGSFSTLEIQRTEQGDSAMYLCASSSPPGQGANEQFFGPGTRLTVL.